A single T cell receptor beta chain is shown here with its context. This entry is derived from a study of blood T cell repertoires in COVID-19. Whole-study context: The analysed material was cDNA or gDNA that came from T cells, B-cell-depleted T cells, or PBMCs.

The method was immunoSEQ multiplex PCR; TCRdb's version includes in-frame clones alone and lacks a portion of them. Of 210,000 or so clones in the sample, roughly 90% were seen once. V was clipped by 4 bases and J by 5 bases; unmatched bases: 5. The CDR3 covers 14 residues. The germline gives CDR1 MNHNY, CDR2 SVGAGI (reference sequence). This clonotype was obtained from a woman in her sixties or seventies with acute or convalescent COVID-19. The sequenced material came from peripheral blood. The chain is built from TRBV6-6 and TRBJ2-1; 7 nucleotides match TRBD2. CDR3 protein: CASSSGTTDNEQFF. The CDR3 region has the DNA TGTGCCAGCAGTTCCGGGACTACCGACAATGAGCAGTTCTTC.